What follows are 14 T cell receptor beta chains derived from one specimen sequenced in a study of technical replicates of blood from several donors. Generated by immunoSEQ multiplex PCR, the TCRdb table keeps only in-frame clones and is missing some. In the table there are approximately 100,000 clones, over 90% of which are singletons. Sequenced: T cells isolated from PBMCs. These receptors all come from a human donor in good health.

This clone was picked up one time. This sequence joins TRBV15 and TRBJ2-1; TRBD2 matches at 9 bases. The CDR3 loop spans 20 amino acids. CDR1 and CDR2 from the germline V gene are LNHNV and YYDKDF (reference sequence). Losses at the gene ends were 2 bases for V and 5 bases for J; bases not matched to a gene: 19. Written as DNA, the CDR3 is TGTGCCACCAGCAGACCTCAGGGGTTAGGTACAGGACTAGCGAACAATGAGCAGTTCTTC. Protein product: CATSRPQGLGTGLANNEQFF.

This rearrangement joins TRBV4-1 to TRBJ1-1, with a tentative D call TRBD1 (6 bases). The germline gives CDR1 MGHRA, CDR2 YSYEKL. This CDR3 is built from 15 residues. Trimming left V 2 bases short and J 3 bases short, with 13 bases between. The CDR3 DNA follows: TGCGCCAGCAGCCAACCCACAGGGAATTACACTGAAGCTTTCTTT. It specifies CASSQPTGNYTEAFF.

The V and J genes are TRBV18 and TRBJ1-4; 7 bases agree with TRBD1. The J segment lost 6 bases and the V segment lost 5 bases, leaving 6 bases of the junction unmatched. This CDR3 has 14 amino acids. Germline CDR1 is KGHSH and CDR2 is LQKENI. The CDR3 is CASSYWDRDEKLFF. In DNA form, the CDR3 reads TGTGCCAGCTCATACTGGGACAGAGATGAAAAACTGTTTTTT.

CDR3 sequence: CASTWTGGSGEAFF. The CDR3 coding sequence is TGTGCCAGCACTTGGACAGGGGGTTCAGGTGAAGCTTTCTTT. The chain is built from TRBV6-1 and TRBJ1-1, with 10 bases fitting TRBD1. CDR3 size: 14 residues. The germline V gene has CDR1 MNHNS and CDR2 SASEGT. The V gene end was trimmed by 7 bases and the J gene end by 7 bases; junction bases not matched to a gene: 9.

This clone was seen once. The chain carries TRBV2 and TRBJ1-2, with 8 positions matching TRBD1. The CDR3 consists of 14 residues. The V gene end was trimmed by 6 bases and the J gene end by 3 bases; junction bases not matched to a gene: 6. Germline V lookup: CDR1 SNHLY, CDR2 FYNNEI. CDR3 DNA: TGTGCCAGCAGAATACCGGGACAGGACTATGGCTACACCTTC. Translation: CASRIPGQDYGYTF.

Details on this clone: A read error is likely, as this CDR3 ends without the conserved phenylalanine or tryptophan. This sequence joins TRBV7-9 and TRBJ2-7, with 7 bases aligning to TRBD1. J lost 2 bases, V lost 1 base, and 5 bases had no gene match. The germline CDR1 and CDR2 sequences are SEHNR and FQNEAQ (reference sequence). The length of the CDR3 is 15 residues. This CDR3 is CASSLGPGQTYEQYL. The CDR3 coding sequence is TGTGCCAGCAGCTTAGGCCCGGGACAGACCTACGAGCAGTACCTC.

The chain has TRBV2 and TRBJ2-7; a possible D gene is TRBD1 (6 bases). Germline-derived CDR1 and CDR2 are SNHLY and FYNNEI. The CDR3 has 14 residues. With 5 bases removed from V and 2 bases from J, the gap between germline ends came to 13 bases. CDR3 bases: TGTGCCAGCAGTCCTTCAGGGGAGACCTACGAGCAGTACTTC. Translating it yields CASSPSGETYEQYF.

The chain has TRBV7-2 and TRBJ2-7; TRBD2 agrees at 8 bases. Germline V gene sequence: CDR1 SGHTA, CDR2 FQGNSA. CDR3 size: 14 residues. V was pared by 1 base and J by 4 bases, with 3 bases of the junction left unmatched. The DNA of the CDR3 is TGTGCCAGCAGCTTAGTCGGGAGGGGGTACGAGCAGTACTTC. Residues: CASSLVGRGYEQYF.

Written as DNA, the CDR3 is TGTGCCAGCAGTTGGACAGCCCTCCAAGAGACCCAGTACTTC. Its protein is CASSWTALQETQYF. The rearrangement uses TRBV2 and TRBJ2-5; maybe TRBD1 (6 bases). In germline, CDR1 is SNHLY, CDR2 FYNNEI. V lost 5 bases and J lost 1, with 11 bases in between. The length of the CDR3 is 14 residues.

The chain employs TRBV18 and TRBJ2-7, with 7 bases aligning to TRBD1. Trimming removed 3 bases from V and 5 bases from J; junction bases left unmatched: 7. This CDR3 contains 14 residues. From germline, CDR1 is KGHSH and CDR2 LQKENI. The CDR3 bases are TGTGCCAGCTCACCTTCACAGGGGTCCGACGAGCAGTACTTC. It specifies CASSPSQGSDEQYF.

The gene calls are TRBV19 and TRBJ1-1; TRBD1 agrees at 7 bases. Trimming removed 1 base from V and 5 bases from J; junction bases left unmatched: 4. The CDR3 has 14 amino acids. CDR1 and CDR2 (germline): LNHDA, SQIVND (reference sequence). The CDR3 reads CASSIGSRGTEAFF. The CDR3 nucleotides are TGTGCCAGTAGTATAGGGAGCAGGGGGACTGAAGCTTTCTTT.

Comment on this clone: The sample has other DNA sequences that encode this CDR3 too. V is TRBV27 and J is TRBJ2-5; D is possibly TRBD2 (6 bases). There are 12 residues in the CDR3. Looked up from germline, CDR1 is MNHEY and CDR2 is SMNVEV (reference sequence). Deletions cut 3 bases from V and 5 bases from J, with 7 bases between. In nucleotides, the CDR3 is TGTGCCAGCAGTTTTCGGGGGGAGACCCAGTACTTC. Translating it yields CASSFRGETQYF.

This CDR3 is CATGLAGGEQFF. As DNA, the CDR3 is TGTGCCACAGGACTAGCGGGAGGTGAGCAGTTCTTC. The V call is TRBV28, the J call TRBJ2-1; 14 nucleotides match TRBD2. V lost 10 bases, J lost 9 bases, and 2 bases stayed unmatched. The CDR3 extends over 12 amino acids. Germline loops: CDR1 MDHEN, CDR2 SYDVKM.

This clone was seen a single time. CDR3 DNA sequence: TGTGCCAGCAGTTTCTCCTTATCTAGCGGGAGTAGCCATACGCAGTATTTT. It encodes CASSFSLSSGSSHTQYF. V gene TRBV28 combines with J gene TRBJ2-3; 10 bases line up with TRBD2. Germline V gene sequence: CDR1 MDHEN, CDR2 SYDVKM. CDR3 size: 17 residues. The J segment lost 7 bases and the V segment lost 3 bases, leaving 13 bases of the junction unmatched.